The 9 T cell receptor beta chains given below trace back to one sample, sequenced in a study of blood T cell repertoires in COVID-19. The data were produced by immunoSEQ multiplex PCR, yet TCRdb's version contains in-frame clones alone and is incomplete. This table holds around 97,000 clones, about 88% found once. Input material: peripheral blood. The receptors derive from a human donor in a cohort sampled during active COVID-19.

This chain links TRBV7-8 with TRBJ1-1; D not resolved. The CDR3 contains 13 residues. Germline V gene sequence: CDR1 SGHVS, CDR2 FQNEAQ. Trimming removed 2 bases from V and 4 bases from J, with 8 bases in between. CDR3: CASSLLGGTEAFF. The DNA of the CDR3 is TGTGCCAGCAGCTTATTAGGCGGCACTGAAGCTTTCTTT. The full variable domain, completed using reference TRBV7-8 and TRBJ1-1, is GAGVSQSPRYKVAKRGQDVALRCDPISGHVSLFWYQQALGQGPEFLTYFQNEAQLDKSGLPSDRFFAERPEGSVSTLKIQRTQQEDSAVYLCASSLLGGTEAFFGQGTRLTVV.

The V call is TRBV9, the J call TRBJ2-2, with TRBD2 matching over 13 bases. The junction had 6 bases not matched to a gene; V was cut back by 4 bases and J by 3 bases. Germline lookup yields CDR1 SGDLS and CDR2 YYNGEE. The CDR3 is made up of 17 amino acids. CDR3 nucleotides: TGTGCCAGCAGCATAAGCACTAGCGGGGGGGACACCGGGGAGCTGTTTTTT. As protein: CASSISTSGGDTGELFF.

The CDR3 nucleotides are TGTGCCAGCAGTTTACTTCGGCAGGGCGGCACTGAAGCTTTCTTT. Amino acids: CASSLLRQGGTEAFF. This chain joins TRBV28 and TRBJ1-1, with TRBD1 as a possible D gene (5 bases). Deletions cut 2 bases from V and 4 bases from J, with 14 bases between. Germline CDR1 and CDR2: MDHEN and SYDVKM. CDR3 length: 15 amino acids.

DNA of the CDR3: TGTGCCAGCAGCGGAATTCTCGACAAGAACACTGAAGCTTTCTTT. It is translated as CASSGILDKNTEAFF. The gene calls are TRBV6-5 and TRBJ1-1; D uncertain. Deletions cut 6 bases from V and 1 base from J, with 15 bases between. The CDR3 length is 15 residues. Germline V gene lookup returns CDR1 MNHEY and CDR2 SVGAGI.

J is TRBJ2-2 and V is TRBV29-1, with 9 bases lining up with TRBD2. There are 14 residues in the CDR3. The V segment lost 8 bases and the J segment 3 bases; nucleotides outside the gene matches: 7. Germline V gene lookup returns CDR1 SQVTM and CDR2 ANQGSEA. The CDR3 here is CSSKTSGDTGELFF. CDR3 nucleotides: TGCAGCTCAAAGACTAGCGGCGACACCGGGGAGCTGTTTTTT.

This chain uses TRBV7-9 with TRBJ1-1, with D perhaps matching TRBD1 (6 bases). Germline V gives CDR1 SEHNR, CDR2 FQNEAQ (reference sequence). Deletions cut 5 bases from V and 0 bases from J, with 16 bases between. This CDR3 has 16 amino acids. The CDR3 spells CASSVGTPSLNTEAFF. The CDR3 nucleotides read TGTGCCAGCAGCGTCGGGACACCGAGTTTGAACACTGAAGCTTTCTTT.

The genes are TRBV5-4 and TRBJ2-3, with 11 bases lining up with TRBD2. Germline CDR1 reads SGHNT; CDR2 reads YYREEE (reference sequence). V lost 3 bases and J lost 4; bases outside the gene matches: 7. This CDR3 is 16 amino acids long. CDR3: CASSSIAGGVADTQYF. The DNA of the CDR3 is TGTGCCAGCAGCTCCATAGCGGGGGGGGTCGCAGATACGCAGTATTTT.

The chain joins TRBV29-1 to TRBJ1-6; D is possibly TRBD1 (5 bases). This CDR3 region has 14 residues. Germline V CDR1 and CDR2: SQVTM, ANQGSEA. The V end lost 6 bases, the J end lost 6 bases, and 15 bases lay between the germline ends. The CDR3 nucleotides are TGCAGCGTCGCTCTGGGACTGGCTAATTCACCCCTCCACTTT. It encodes CSVALGLANSPLHF.

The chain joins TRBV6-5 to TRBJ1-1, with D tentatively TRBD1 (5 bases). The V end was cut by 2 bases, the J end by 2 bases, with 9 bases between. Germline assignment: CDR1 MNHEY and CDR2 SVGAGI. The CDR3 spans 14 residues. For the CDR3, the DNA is TGTGCCAGCAGTTACCAGGGAAGAAACACTGAAGCTTTCTTT. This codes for CASSYQGRNTEAFF.